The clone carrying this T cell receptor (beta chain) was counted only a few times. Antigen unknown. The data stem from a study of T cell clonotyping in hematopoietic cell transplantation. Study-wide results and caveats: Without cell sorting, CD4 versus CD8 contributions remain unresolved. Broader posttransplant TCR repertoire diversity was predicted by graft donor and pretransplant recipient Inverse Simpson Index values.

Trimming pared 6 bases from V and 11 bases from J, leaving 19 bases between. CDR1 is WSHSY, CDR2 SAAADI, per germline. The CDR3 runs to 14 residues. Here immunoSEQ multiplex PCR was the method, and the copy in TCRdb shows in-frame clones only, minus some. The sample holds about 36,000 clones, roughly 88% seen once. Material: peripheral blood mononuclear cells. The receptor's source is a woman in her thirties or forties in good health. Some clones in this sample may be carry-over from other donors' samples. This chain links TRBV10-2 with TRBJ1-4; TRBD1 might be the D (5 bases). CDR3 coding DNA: TGCGCCAGCAGCGCCCGGGGGGGACGGGGGAAACTGTTTTTT. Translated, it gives CASSARGGRGKLFF.